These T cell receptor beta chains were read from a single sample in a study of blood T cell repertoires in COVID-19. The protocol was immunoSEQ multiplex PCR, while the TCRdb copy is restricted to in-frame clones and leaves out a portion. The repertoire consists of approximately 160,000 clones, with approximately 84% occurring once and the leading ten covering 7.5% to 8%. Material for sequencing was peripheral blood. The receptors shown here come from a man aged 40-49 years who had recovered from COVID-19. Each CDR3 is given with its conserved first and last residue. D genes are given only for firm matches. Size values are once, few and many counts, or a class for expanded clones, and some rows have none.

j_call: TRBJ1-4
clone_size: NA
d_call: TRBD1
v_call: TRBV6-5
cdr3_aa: CASSWDRDNEKLFF
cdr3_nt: TGTGCCAGCAGTTGGGACAGGGATAATGAAAAACTGTTTTTT

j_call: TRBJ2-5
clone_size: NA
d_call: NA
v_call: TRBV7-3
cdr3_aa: CASSLRAQETQYF
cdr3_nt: TGTGCCAGCAGCTTACGAGCCCAAGAGACCCAGTACTTC

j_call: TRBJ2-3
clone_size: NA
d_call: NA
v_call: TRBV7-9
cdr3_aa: CASSFGSTDTQYF
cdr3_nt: TGTGCCAGCAGCTTCGGGAGCACAGATACGCAGTATTTT

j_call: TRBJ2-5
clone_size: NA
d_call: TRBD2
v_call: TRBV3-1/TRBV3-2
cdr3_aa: CASSQDTGLAGETQYF
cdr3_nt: TGTGCCAGCAGCCAAGATACGGGACTAGCGGGAGAGACCCAGTACTTC

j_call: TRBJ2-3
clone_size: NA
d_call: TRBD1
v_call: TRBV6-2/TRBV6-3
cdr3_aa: CASSYWGQGAYSTDTQYF
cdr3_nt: TGTGCCAGCAGTTACTGGGGACAGGGGGCTTATAGCACAGATACGCAGTATTTT

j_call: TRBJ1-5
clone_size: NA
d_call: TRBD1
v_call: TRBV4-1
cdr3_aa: CASSHSDRAAQPQHF
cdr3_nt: TGCGCCAGCAGCCACTCCGACAGGGCGGCCCAGCCCCAGCATTTT

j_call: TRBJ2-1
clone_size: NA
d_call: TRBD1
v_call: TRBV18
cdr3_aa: CASSPPWGDRGINEQFF
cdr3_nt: TGTGCCAGCTCACCCCCTTGGGGGGACAGGGGGATCAATGAGCAGTTCTTC

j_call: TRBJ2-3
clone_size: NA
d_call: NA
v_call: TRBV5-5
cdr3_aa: CASSLAAGGADTQYF
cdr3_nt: TGTGCCAGCAGCTTGGCTGCGGGTGGCGCAGATACGCAGTATTTT

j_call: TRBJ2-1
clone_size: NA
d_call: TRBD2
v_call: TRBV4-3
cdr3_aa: CASSQGPGLAGNNEQFF
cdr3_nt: TGCGCCAGCAGCCAAGGGCCTGGACTAGCGGGAAACAATGAGCAGTTCTTC

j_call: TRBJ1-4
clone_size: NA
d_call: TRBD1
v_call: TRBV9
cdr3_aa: CASSVGQGAREKLFF
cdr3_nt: TGTGCCAGCAGCGTAGGTCAGGGGGCGCGGGAAAAACTGTTTTTT

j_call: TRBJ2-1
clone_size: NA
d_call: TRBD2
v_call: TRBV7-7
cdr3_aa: CASSSGTSEGNEQFF
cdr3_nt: TGTGCTAGCAGCTCCGGGACTAGCGAAGGCAATGAGCAGTTCTTC

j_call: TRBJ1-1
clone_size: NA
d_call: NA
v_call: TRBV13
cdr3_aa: CASSGSQGISEAFF
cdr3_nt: TGTGCCAGCAGCGGGAGTCAGGGGATTTCTGAAGCTTTCTTT

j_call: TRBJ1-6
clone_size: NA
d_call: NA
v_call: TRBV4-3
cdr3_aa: CASSQDLTGPLHF
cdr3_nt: TGCGCCAGCAGCCAAGATCTGACGGGACCCCTCCACTTT

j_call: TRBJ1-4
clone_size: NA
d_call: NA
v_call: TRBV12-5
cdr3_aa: CASGPGSTNEKLFF
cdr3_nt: TGTGCTAGTGGTCCCGGGAGTACTAATGAAAAACTGTTTTTT

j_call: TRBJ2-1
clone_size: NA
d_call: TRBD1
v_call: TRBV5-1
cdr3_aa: CASRLPDRPEQFF
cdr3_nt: TGCGCCAGCAGACTTCCGGACAGGCCTGAGCAGTTCTTC

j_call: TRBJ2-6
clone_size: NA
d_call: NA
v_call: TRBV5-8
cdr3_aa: CASSLFRGAGANVLTF
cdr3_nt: TGTGCCAGCAGCTTGTTTCGCGGAGCTGGGGCCAACGTCCTGACTTTC

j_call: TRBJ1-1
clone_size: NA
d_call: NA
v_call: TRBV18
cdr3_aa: CASSPGGRDTEAFF
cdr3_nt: TGTGCCAGCTCACCAGGGGGGAGGGACACTGAAGCTTTCTTT

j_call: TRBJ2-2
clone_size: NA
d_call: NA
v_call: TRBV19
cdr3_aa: CASSPKNTGELFF
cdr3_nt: TGTGCCAGTAGTCCCAAGAACACCGGGGAGCTGTTTTTT

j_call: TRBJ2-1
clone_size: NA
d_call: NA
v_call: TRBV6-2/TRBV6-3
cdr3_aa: CASSLTRWVEQFF
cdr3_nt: TGTGCCAGCAGCCTAACTAGATGGGTTGAGCAGTTCTTC

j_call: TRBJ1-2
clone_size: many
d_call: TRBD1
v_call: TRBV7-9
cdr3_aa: CASSLDRGIYGYTF
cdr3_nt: TGTGCCAGCAGCTTAGACAGGGGGATTTATGGCTACACCTTC

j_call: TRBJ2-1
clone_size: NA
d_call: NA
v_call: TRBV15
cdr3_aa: CATSRDLNDYNEQFF
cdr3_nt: TGTGCCACCAGCAGAGATCTAAATGACTACAATGAGCAGTTCTTC

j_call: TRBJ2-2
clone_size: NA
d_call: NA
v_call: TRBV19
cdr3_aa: CASSMGARGELFF
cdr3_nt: TGTGCCAGTAGTATGGGGGCGCGGGGGGAGCTGTTTTTT

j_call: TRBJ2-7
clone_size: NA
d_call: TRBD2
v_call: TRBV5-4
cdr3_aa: CASSLESSGNYEQYF
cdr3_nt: TGTGCCAGCAGCTTGGAGTCTAGCGGGAACTACGAGCAGTACTTC

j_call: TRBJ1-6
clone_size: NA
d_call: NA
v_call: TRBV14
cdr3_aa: CASSQGVGSSYNSPLHF
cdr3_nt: TGTGCCAGCAGCCAAGGTGTAGGGAGCTCCTATAATTCACCCCTCCACTTT

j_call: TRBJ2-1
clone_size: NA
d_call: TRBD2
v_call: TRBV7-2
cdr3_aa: CASSWTSGGLNEQFF
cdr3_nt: TGTGCCAGCAGCTGGACTAGCGGGGGGTTAAATGAGCAGTTCTTC

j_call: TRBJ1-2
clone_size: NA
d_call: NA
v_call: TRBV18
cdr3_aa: CASSPGDFYGYTF
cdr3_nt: TGTGCCAGCTCACCAGGAGATTTCTATGGCTACACCTTC

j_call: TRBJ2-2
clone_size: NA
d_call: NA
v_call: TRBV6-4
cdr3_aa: CASEDTANTGELFF
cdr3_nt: TGTGCCAGCGAAGATACAGCGAACACCGGGGAGCTGTTTTTT

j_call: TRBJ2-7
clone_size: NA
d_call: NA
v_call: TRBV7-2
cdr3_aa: CASSLGGGYSYEQYF
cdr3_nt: TGTGCCAGCAGCTTAGGAGGGGGTTACTCCTACGAGCAGTACTTC

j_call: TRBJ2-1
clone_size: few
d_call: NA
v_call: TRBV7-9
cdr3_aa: CASSRDNEQFF
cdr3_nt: TGTGCCAGCAGCCGGGACAATGAGCAGTTCTTC

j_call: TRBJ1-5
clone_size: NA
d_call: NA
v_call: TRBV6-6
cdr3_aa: CASTVDSTQPQHF
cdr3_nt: TGTGCCAGCACCGTCGACTCGACTCAGCCCCAGCATTTT

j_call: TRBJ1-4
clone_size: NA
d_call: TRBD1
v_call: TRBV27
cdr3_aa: CASSTRDRAYEKLFF
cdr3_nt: TGTGCCAGCAGTACTAGAGACAGGGCCTATGAAAAACTGTTTTTT

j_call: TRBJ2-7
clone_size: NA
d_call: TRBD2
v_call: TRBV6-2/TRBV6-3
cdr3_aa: CASSYGLAGSEQYF
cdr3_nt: TGTGCCAGCAGTTACGGACTAGCGGGATCTGAGCAGTACTTC

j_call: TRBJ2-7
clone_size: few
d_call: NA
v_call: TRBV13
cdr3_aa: CASSLTVTLDPYEQYF
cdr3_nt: TGTGCCAGCAGCTTAACTGTTACGCTTGATCCCTACGAGCAGTACTTC

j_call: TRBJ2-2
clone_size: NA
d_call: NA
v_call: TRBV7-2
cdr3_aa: CASSLEGTNTGELFF
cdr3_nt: TGTGCCAGCAGCTTAGAGGGGACGAACACCGGGGAGCTGTTTTTT

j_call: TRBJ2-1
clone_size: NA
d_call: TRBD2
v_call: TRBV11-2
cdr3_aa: CASRYTGTSGAYNEQFF
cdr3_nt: TGTGCCAGCAGGTATACCGGAACTAGCGGTGCCTACAATGAGCAGTTCTTC

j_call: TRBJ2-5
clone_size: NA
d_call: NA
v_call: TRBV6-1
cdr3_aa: CASSEYLLETQYF
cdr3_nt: TGTGCCAGCAGTGAATATCTTTTAGAGACCCAGTACTTC

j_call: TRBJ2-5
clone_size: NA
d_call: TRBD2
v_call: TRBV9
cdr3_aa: CASSMNSGRGETQYF
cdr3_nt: TGTGCCAGCAGCATGAATAGCGGGAGAGGGGAGACCCAGTACTTC

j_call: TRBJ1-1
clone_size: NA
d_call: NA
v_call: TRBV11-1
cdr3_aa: CASSAETNEAFF
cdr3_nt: TGTGCCAGCAGCGCCGAGACAAATGAAGCTTTCTTT

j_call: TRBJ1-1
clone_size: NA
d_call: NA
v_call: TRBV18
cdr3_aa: CASSPFNSNTEAFF
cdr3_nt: TGTGCCAGCTCACCGTTTAACAGTAACACTGAAGCTTTCTTT

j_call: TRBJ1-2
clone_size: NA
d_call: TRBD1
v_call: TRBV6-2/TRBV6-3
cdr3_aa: CASTPGQGLDYGYTF
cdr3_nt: TGTGCCAGCACCCCGGGACAGGGGCTTGACTATGGCTACACCTTC

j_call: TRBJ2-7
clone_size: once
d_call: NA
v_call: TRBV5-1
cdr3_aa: CASSLDPGQIYEQYF
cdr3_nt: TGCGCCAGCAGCTTGGATCCGGGACAAATCTACGAGCAGTACTTC

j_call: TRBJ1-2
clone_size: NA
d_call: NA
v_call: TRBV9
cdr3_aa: CASSVNPIDLPVLANYGYTF
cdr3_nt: TGTGCCAGCAGCGTAAACCCTATCGACTTACCTGTCTTAGCTAACTATGGCTACACCTTC

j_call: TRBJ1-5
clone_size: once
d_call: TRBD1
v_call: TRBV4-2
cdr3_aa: CASSQPDRGENQPQHF
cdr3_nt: TGTGCCAGCAGCCAACCCGACAGGGGGGAGAATCAGCCCCAGCATTTT

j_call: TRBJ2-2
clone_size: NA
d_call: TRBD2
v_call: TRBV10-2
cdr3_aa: CASSRLTSGSRYTGELFF
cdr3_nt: TGCGCCAGCAGCCGCTTGACTAGCGGGAGTAGGTACACCGGGGAGCTGTTTTTT

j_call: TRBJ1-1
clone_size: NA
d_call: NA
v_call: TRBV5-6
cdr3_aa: CASSLMFAGMNTEAFF
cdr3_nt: TGTGCCAGCAGCTTGATGTTCGCAGGCATGAACACTGAAGCTTTCTTT

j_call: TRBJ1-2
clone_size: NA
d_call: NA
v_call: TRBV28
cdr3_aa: CASSEYRVSNYGYTF
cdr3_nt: TGTGCCAGCAGTGAATACAGGGTTTCTAACTATGGCTACACCTTC

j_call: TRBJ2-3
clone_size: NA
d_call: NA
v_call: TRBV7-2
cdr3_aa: CASSRTDTQYF
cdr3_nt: TGTGCCAGCAGCCGTACAGATACGCAGTATTTT

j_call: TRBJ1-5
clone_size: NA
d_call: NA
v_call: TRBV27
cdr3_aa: CASSLSGQQGQPQHF
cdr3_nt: TGTGCCAGCAGTTTATCAGGCCAACAGGGACAGCCCCAGCATTTT